Reported below is one TCR beta chain. This entry is derived from a study of blood T cell repertoires in COVID-19. Study overall: Acute and convalescent COVID-19 samples came from the United States, Italy and Spain. From T cells, B-cell-depleted T cells, or PBMCs came the material, which was cDNA or gDNA.

With 5 bases removed from V and 0 bases from J, the gap between germline ends came to 16 bases. The germline gives CDR1 MGHRA, CDR2 YSYEKL. CDR3 size: 17 residues. Original methodology: How many nucleated cells were present was estimated from reference gene primer amplification. Assay used: immunoSEQ multiplex PCR; TCRdb lists only in-frame clones, some missing. V and J calls and clone size are those listed in that table; D and trimming were worked out from the DNA. The sample shows 200,000 to 250,000 clones, about 85% of them seen only once. The sequencing input was peripheral blood. The chain uses TRBV4-1 and TRBJ1-4; possible D gene TRBD1, 6 bases. This sequence originates from a man aged 25-40 years who had recovered from COVID-19. Here the CDR3 DNA reads TGCGCCAGCAGCTTGGACAGAAGGATAGCAACTAATGAAAAACTGTTTTTT. Residues: CASSLDRRIATNEKLFF.